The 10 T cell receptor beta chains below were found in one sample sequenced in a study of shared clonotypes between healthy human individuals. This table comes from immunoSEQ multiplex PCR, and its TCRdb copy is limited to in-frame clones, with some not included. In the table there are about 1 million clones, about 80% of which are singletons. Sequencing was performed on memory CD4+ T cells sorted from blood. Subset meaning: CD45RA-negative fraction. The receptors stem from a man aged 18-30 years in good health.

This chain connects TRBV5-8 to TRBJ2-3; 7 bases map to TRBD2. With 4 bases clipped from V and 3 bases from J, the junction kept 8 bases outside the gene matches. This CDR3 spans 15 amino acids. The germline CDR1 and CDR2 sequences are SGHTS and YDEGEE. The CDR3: CASSLRGGNTDTQYF. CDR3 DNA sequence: TGTGCCAGCAGCCTCCGCGGGGGAAATACAGATACGCAGTATTTT.

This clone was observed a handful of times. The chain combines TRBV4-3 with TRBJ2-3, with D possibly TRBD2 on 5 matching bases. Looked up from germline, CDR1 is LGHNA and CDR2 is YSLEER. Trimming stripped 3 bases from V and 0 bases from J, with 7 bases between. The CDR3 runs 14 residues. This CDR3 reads CASSHRTSTDTQYF. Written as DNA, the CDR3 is TGCGCCAGCAGCCACCGGACTAGCACAGATACGCAGTATTTT.

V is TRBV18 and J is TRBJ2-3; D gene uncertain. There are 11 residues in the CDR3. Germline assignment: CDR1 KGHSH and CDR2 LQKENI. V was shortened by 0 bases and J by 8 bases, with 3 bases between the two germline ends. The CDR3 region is CASSPPGTQYF. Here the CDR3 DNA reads TGTGCCAGCTCACCACCCGGTACGCAGTATTTT.

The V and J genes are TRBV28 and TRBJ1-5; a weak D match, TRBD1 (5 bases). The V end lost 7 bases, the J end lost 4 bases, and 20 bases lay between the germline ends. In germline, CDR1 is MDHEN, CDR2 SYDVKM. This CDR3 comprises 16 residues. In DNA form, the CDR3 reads TGTGCCAGCACCAAAGAGGGCTCGGGGGGAAATCAGCCCCAGCATTTT. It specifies CASTKEGSGGNQPQHF.

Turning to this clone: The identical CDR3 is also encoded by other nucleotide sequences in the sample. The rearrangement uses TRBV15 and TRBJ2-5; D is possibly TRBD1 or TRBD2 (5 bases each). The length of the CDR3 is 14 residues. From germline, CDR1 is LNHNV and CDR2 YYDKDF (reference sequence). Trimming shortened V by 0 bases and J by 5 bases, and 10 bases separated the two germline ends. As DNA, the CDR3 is TGTGCCACCAGCAGAGAGGGGGTAGGGGAGACCCAGTACTTC. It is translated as CATSREGVGETQYF. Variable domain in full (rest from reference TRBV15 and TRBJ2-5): DAMVIQNPRYQVTQFGKPVTLSCSQTLNHNVMYWYQQKSSQAPKLLFHYYDKDFNNEADTPDNFQSRRPNTSFCFLDIRSPGLGDTAMYLCATSREGVGETQYFGPGTRLLVL.

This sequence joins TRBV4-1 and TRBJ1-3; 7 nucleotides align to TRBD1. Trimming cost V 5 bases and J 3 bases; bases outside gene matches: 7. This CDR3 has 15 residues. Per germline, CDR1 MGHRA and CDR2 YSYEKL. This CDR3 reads CASSSLGQRGNTIYF. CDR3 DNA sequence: TGCGCCAGCAGCTCACTGGGACAGCGTGGAAACACCATATATTTT.

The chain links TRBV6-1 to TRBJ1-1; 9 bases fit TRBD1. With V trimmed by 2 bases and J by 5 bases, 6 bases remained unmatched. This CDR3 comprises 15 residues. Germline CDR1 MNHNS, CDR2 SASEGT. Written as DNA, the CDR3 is TGTGCCAGCAGTGAACAAGGGACAGGGAGTACTGAAGCTTTCTTT. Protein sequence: CASSEQGTGSTEAFF.

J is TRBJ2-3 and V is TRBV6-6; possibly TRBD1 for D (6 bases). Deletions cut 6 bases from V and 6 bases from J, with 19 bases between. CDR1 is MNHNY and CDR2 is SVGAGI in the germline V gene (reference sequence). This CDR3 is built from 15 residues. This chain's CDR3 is CASRGADRSGDTQYF. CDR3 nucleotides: TGTGCCAGCAGGGGGGCTGACCGATCAGGGGATACGCAGTATTTT.

CDR3 amino acids: CSVGQGLQGMHEQYF. Here the CDR3 DNA reads TGCAGCGTTGGACAGGGACTCCAAGGTATGCACGAGCAGTACTTC. V gene TRBV29-1 combines with J gene TRBJ2-7, with a weak D call TRBD1 (7 bases). Trimming took off 4 bases at V and 5 bases at J, with 21 bases between the two ends. This CDR3 has 15 amino acids. CDR1 and CDR2 from the germline V gene are SQVTM and ANQGSEA.

For the CDR3, the DNA is TGTGCCAGCAGCCGGGGGGACAGGGACACTGAAGCTTTCTTT. Translated: CASSRGDRDTEAFF. J is TRBJ1-1 and V is TRBV4-2; 9 bases fit TRBD1. The CDR3 runs to 14 residues. Germline values: CDR1 LGHNA, CDR2 YNFKEQ. The V and J ends lost 4 bases and 3 bases, in that order; junction bases with no gene match: 3.